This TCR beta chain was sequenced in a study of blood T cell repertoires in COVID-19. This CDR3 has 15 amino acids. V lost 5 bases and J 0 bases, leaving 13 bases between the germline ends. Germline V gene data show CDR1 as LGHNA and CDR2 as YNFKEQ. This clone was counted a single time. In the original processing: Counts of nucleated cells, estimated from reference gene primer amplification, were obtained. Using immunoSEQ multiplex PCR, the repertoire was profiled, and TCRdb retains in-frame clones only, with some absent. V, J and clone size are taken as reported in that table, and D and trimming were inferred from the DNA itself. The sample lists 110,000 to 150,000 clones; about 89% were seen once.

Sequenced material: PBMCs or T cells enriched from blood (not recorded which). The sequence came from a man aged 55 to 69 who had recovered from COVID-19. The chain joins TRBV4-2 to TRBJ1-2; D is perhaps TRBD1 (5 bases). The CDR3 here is CASSSTGTTNYGYTF. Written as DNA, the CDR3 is TGTGCCAGCAGCTCAACCGGGACTACTAACTATGGCTACACCTTC.